This T cell receptor (beta chain) originates from a study of blood T cell repertoires in COVID-19. Overall study: The United States, Italy and Spain provided the acute and convalescent COVID-19 samples. Sample material is recorded as cDNA or gDNA derived from T cells, B-cell-depleted T cells, or PBMCs.

Seattle participants joined during active infection and were tracked over time. In the original workflow: Reference gene primer amplification in the assay estimated nucleated cell counts. Here immunoSEQ multiplex PCR was the method, and the copy in TCRdb shows in-frame clones only, minus some. V and J calls and clone size are as listed in that table; D and trimming were resolved from the DNA. The sample comprises some 500,000 clones, 85% to 90% of which are singletons, and roughly 7.3% rests with the top ten. This CDR3 has 15 amino acids. The V end was cut by 6 bases, the J end by 3 bases, with 12 bases between. CDR1 WNHNN and CDR2 SYGVQD come from the germline V gene (reference sequence).

The rearrangement links TRBV10-1 to TRBJ2-6; D perhaps matches TRBD2 (6 bases). Material for sequencing was peripheral blood. This receptor was taken from a woman aged 45-59 years with COVID-19, enrolled during active disease. Here the CDR3 reads CASRPSGSGANVLTF. Written as DNA, the CDR3 is TGCGCCAGCAGACCTTCCGGGAGTGGGGCCAACGTCCTGACTTTC.